This T cell receptor beta chain is from a study of a mutant IDH1 vaccine in newly diagnosed glioma. Regarding this clone: The antigen is not known.

Profiled with immunoSEQ multiplex PCR; TCRdb holds only in-frame clones, not every one. This table has 75,000 to 95,000 clones, 89% appearing once. The time point: week 47, end of study. One vaccine dose held 300 ug of mutant IDH1 20-mer peptide and came with topical imiquimod. This material consisted of PBMCs, taken from a glioma patient whose treatment included an IDH1 peptide vaccine. This sequence was found in a woman in her forties or fifties with glioma.

The CDR3 DNA is TGTGCCAGCAGCGTAGGAGCGGGAGGGCCCTACGAGCAGTACTTC. This codes for CASSVGAGGPYEQYF. J is TRBJ2-7 and V is TRBV9; the match to TRBD2 covers 10 bases. Germline lookup yields CDR1 SGDLS and CDR2 YYNGEE. V lost 0 bases, J lost 2 bases, and 2 bases stayed unmatched. This CDR3 comprises 15 residues.